These 21 T cell receptor beta chains were sequenced from one sample in a study of blood T cell repertoires in COVID-19. Here immunoSEQ multiplex PCR was the method, and the copy in TCRdb shows in-frame clones only, minus some. This table holds some 160,000 clones, over 75% found once. The material sequenced was PBMCs or T cells enriched from blood (not recorded which). All receptors come from a woman between 50 and 59 years old who had recovered from COVID-19.

The rearrangement joins TRBV7-2 to TRBJ2-3, with D possibly TRBD2 on 6 matching bases. The CDR3 is 14 residues long. Germline V gene lookup returns CDR1 SGHTA and CDR2 FQGNSA. V was pared by 5 bases and J by 4 bases, with 13 bases between. The CDR3 loop reads CASSPRGGADTQYF. The CDR3 bases are TGTGCCAGCAGCCCGAGGGGCGGGGCAGATACGCAGTATTTT.

This clone is a singleton in its sample. The chain combines TRBV2 with TRBJ1-3, with D maybe TRBD1 (5 bases). Trimming took 2 bases from V and 7 from J, leaving 15 bases between them. Germline CDR1 SNHLY, CDR2 FYNNEI. The CDR3 runs 15 residues. The CDR3 DNA follows: TGTGCCAGCAGTGAACCGTTGGGGCTGGTTAACACCATATATTTT. Its translation is CASSEPLGLVNTIYF.

The table lists this clone with a few counts. The chain employs TRBV1 and TRBJ2-2; the D segment call TRBD1 is taken from the table without a DNA check. TRBV1 is designated a pseudogene. This CDR3 has 18 amino acids. In nucleotides, the CDR3 is TGCACCAGCAGCCTACCGGACAGGAAGATTTCGAACACCGGGGAGCTGTTTTTT. This gives the protein CTSSLPDRKISNTGELFF.

The rearrangement links TRBV7-2 to TRBJ1-1, with 7 positions matching TRBD1. With V trimmed by 5 bases and J by 4 bases, 4 bases remained unmatched. Germline lookup yields CDR1 SGHTA and CDR2 FQGNSA. The CDR3 covers 13 residues. Written as DNA, the CDR3 is TGTGCCAGCAGCAACCAGGGGGGCACTGAAGCTTTCTTT. Translated: CASSNQGGTEAFF.

This rearrangement joins TRBV29-1 to TRBJ2-5, with D possibly TRBD1 on 6 matching bases. CDR3 size: 13 residues. Trimming shortened V by 1 base and J by 5 bases, and 11 bases separated the two germline ends. Germline V gives CDR1 SQVTM, CDR2 ANQGSEA. CDR3 sequence (DNA): TGCAGCGTTGAAGTCAGGGGATGGGAGACCCAGTACTTC. Translation: CSVEVRGWETQYF.

Note on this clone: Additional DNA sequences in this sample encode the identical CDR3. This chain connects TRBV12-3 or TRBV12-4 to TRBJ1-3; D gene uncertain. The CDR3 is 13 residues long. Trimming cost V 3 bases and J 0 bases, with 3 bases left between them. In DNA, the CDR3 is TGTGCCAGCAGTTTCTCCTCTGGAAACACCATATATTTT. Translating gives CASSFSSGNTIYF.

This clone has just one count. The rearrangement links TRBV9 to TRBJ2-2; no definite D call. Trimming cost V 2 bases and J 1 base, with 9 bases left between them. CDR1 is SGDLS, CDR2 YYNGEE, per germline. The CDR3 is made up of 15 amino acids. The CDR3 reads CASSVKRENTGELFF. Written as DNA, the CDR3 is TGTGCCAGCAGCGTTAAAAGAGAGAACACCGGGGAGCTGTTTTTT.

The chain couples TRBV5-6 to TRBJ1-5; D is possibly TRBD1 (5 bases). From germline, CDR1 is SGHDT and CDR2 YYEEEE. Trimming removed 3 bases from V and 0 bases from J, with 7 bases in between. This CDR3 comprises 14 residues. This CDR3 is CASSSTDSNQPQHF. The CDR3 DNA reads as TGTGCCAGCAGCTCGACAGATAGCAATCAGCCCCAGCATTTT. Filled out from reference TRBV5-6 and TRBJ1-5, the complete variable domain reads DAGVTQSPTHLIKTRGQQVTLRCSPKSGHDTVSWYQQALGQGPQFIFQYYEEEERQRGNFPDRFSGHQFPNYSSELNVNALLLGDSALYLCASSSTDSNQPQHFGDGTRLSIL.

V usage is TRBV7-2 and J usage is TRBJ1-2; 7 nucleotides match TRBD1. This CDR3 comprises 16 residues. With V trimmed by 0 bases and J by 8 bases, 12 bases remained unmatched. The V gene's germline CDR1 is SGHTA and CDR2 FQGNSA. In nucleotides, the CDR3 is TGTGCCAGCAGCTTAGCGGTGGGGCAGGGGGTGAGCGGCTACACCTTC. Amino acid sequence: CASSLAVGQGVSGYTF.

This clone occurred many times. The rearrangement uses TRBV29-1 and TRBJ1-5; TRBD1 matches at 7 bases. Trimming at V came to 7 bases and at J to 3 bases, leaving 6 bases not matched to a gene. Germline V gene sequence: CDR1 SQVTM, CDR2 ANQGSEA. The CDR3 length is 13 residues. The CDR3 sequence: CSANTGDNQPQHF. The CDR3 DNA reads TGCAGCGCTAACACAGGGGACAATCAGCCCCAGCATTTT.

The chain couples TRBV4-3 to TRBJ2-1; 7 bases agree with TRBD2. The trim removed 2 bases at V and 9 bases at J, leaving 7 bases unmatched. This CDR3 region has 14 residues. The V gene's germline CDR1 is LGHNA and CDR2 YSLEER. The CDR3 protein is CASSQTGGFGEQFF. CDR3 sequence (DNA): TGCGCCAGCAGCCAAACGGGGGGTTTCGGTGAGCAGTTCTTC.

This clone has a single count. The V call is TRBV6-2 or TRBV6-3, the J call TRBJ2-1; 13 bases map to TRBD2. The J segment lost 8 bases and the V segment lost 5 bases, leaving 12 bases of the junction unmatched. Per germline, CDR1 MNHEY and CDR2 SVGEGT. This CDR3 is built from 17 residues. CDR3 DNA sequence: TGTGCCAGCAGTCTCGGACTAGCGGGGGAGGGTAGAGATGAGCAGTTCTTC. Translation: CASSLGLAGEGRDEQFF.

J is TRBJ1-1 and V is TRBV3-1 (or the pseudogene TRBV3-2); 8 nucleotides agree with TRBD1. The CDR3 sequence is 18 residues long. The V gene's germline CDR1 is LGHDT and CDR2 YNNKEL (reference sequence). J gave up 4 bases and V 2 bases, and 15 bases lay outside the gene matches. This CDR3 is CASSQNDRGRVRGTEAFF. CDR3 in DNA: TGTGCCAGCAGCCAAAATGACAGGGGAAGGGTTCGTGGCACTGAAGCTTTCTTT.

The CDR3 coding sequence is TGTGCCAGCAGCTTAGCGACAGGGATGTCCTACGAGCAGTACTTC. Its protein is CASSLATGMSYEQYF. The genes are TRBV13 and TRBJ2-7; 7 positions match TRBD1. The CDR3 is 15 residues long. Germline V gene sequence: CDR1 PRHDT, CDR2 FYEKMQ (reference sequence). J was trimmed by 1 base and V by 1 base; bases with no gene match: 4.

The chain recombines TRBV7-9 with TRBJ2-5, with 8 bases lining up with TRBD2. The CDR3 contains 15 residues. CDR1 is SEHNR, CDR2 FQNEAQ, per germline (reference sequence). After removal of 1 base from V and 7 bases from J, the junction contained 8 bases not matched to a gene. This chain's CDR3 is CASSLEERGRGTQYF. The CDR3 DNA follows: TGTGCCAGCAGCTTAGAGGAGCGGGGGCGGGGGACCCAGTACTTC.

The V and J genes are TRBV7-2 and TRBJ2-1, with D perhaps matching TRBD2 (7 bases). CDR1 and CDR2 from the germline V gene are SGHTA and FQGNSA. The CDR3 totals 14 residues. Trimming shortened V by 4 bases and J by 7 bases, and 14 bases separated the two germline ends. DNA for the CDR3: TGTGCCAGCAGCTCCGGGCGGGGGCAGAATGAGCAGTTCTTC. As protein: CASSSGRGQNEQFF.

This sequence joins TRBV9 and TRBJ2-1; 14 bases line up with TRBD2. Germline V CDR1 and CDR2: SGDLS, YYNGEE. The CDR3 runs 18 residues. V lost 4 bases to trimming and J lost 2 bases; unmatched junction nucleotides: 8. The CDR3 loop is CASSSPTSGGAAYNEQFF. As DNA, the CDR3 is TGTGCCAGCAGCAGTCCGACTAGCGGGGGGGCCGCCTACAATGAGCAGTTCTTC.

The chain recombines TRBV5-1 with TRBJ2-2; TRBD2 matches 11 bases. The CDR3 runs 18 residues. In germline, CDR1 is SGHRS, CDR2 YFSETQ. Trimming cost V 2 bases and J 0 bases; bases outside gene matches: 6. The chain's CDR3 is CASSLGLAGGPNTGELFF. The CDR3 nucleotides read TGCGCCAGCAGCTTAGGTCTAGCGGGGGGCCCGAACACCGGGGAGCTGTTTTTT.

The chain has TRBV4-3 and TRBJ2-7; 9 bases are a match to TRBD1. V lost 2 bases to trimming and J lost 5 bases; unmatched junction nucleotides: 4. From germline, CDR1 is LGHNA and CDR2 YSLEER. There are 14 residues in the CDR3. The CDR3 sequence: CASSQRTGDHEQYF. The CDR3 DNA reads as TGCGCCAGCAGCCAAAGGACAGGGGACCACGAGCAGTACTTC.

This clone was detected only once. The V gene is TRBV6-2 or TRBV6-3, the J gene TRBJ1-1; 7 nucleotides align to TRBD1. The CDR3 spans 16 residues. V trimming: 4 bases; J trimming: 0 bases; junction bases outside the gene matches: 8. CDR1 MNHEY and CDR2 SVGEGT come from the germline V gene. The DNA of the CDR3 is TGTGCCAGCAGTTGGTCGCTACAGGGGATGAACACTGAAGCTTTCTTT. Translating gives CASSWSLQGMNTEAFF.

The chain couples TRBV27 to TRBJ2-1; 10 nucleotides line up with TRBD2. Germline CDR1 MNHEY, CDR2 SMNVEV (reference sequence). With 5 bases clipped from V and 5 bases from J, the junction kept 6 bases outside the gene matches. This CDR3 contains 15 residues. This CDR3 reads CASSPSSGGNNEQFF. The CDR3 bases are TGTGCCAGCAGTCCGTCTAGCGGGGGCAACAATGAGCAGTTCTTC.